This T cell receptor (beta chain) was found in a study of T cell changes during pregnancy in multiple sclerosis. Libraries were prepared by immunoSEQ multiplex PCR; TCRdb keeps only in-frame clonotypes and omits some of them. The repertoire holds tens of thousands of clones, with less than 90% as singletons. The CDR3 consists of 15 residues. Per the germline V gene, CDR1 is MNHEY and CDR2 is SVGAGI. Trimming removed 2 bases at V and 1 base at J, with 6 bases between. The chain employs TRBV6-5 and TRBJ2-6, with TRBD1 as a possible D gene (5 bases). The sequencing used CD4+ T cells from peripheral blood mononuclear cells, collected in the first trimester of pregnancy. This receptor was obtained from a female donor with multiple sclerosis, enrolled in a pregnancy study. The CDR3 region has the DNA TGTGCCAGCAGTTACGACAGTTCTGGGGCCAACGTCCTGACTTTC. Its translation: CASSYDSSGANVLTF.